The present T cell receptor beta chain was sequenced within a study of blood T cell repertoires in COVID-19. In the study overall: Sites across the United States, Italy and Spain contributed samples from acute and convalescent COVID-19.

Followed longitudinally, the Seattle patients had been enrolled during active infection. This CDR3 contains 15 residues. Trimming removed 5 bases from V and 10 bases from J, with 18 bases in between. CDR1 is MNHEY and CDR2 is SVGAGI in the germline V gene. Original methodology: Amplification from reference gene primers served as the basis for estimated nucleated cell counts. Method: immunoSEQ multiplex PCR; TCRdb's copy keeps in-frame clones and lacks some. V, J and clone size are those of that table, while D and trimming were read from the DNA. The sample has more than 200,000 clones, 85% to 90% seen once.

This chain uses TRBV6-5 with TRBJ1-6; a weak D match, TRBD1 (6 bases). The origin of this receptor is a man between 25 and 39 years old with COVID-19, enrolled during active disease. The sequenced material came from peripheral blood. CDR3 protein: CASSPFSQGKSPLHF. The CDR3 DNA is TGTGCCAGCAGTCCCTTTAGTCAGGGGAAATCACCCCTCCACTTT.